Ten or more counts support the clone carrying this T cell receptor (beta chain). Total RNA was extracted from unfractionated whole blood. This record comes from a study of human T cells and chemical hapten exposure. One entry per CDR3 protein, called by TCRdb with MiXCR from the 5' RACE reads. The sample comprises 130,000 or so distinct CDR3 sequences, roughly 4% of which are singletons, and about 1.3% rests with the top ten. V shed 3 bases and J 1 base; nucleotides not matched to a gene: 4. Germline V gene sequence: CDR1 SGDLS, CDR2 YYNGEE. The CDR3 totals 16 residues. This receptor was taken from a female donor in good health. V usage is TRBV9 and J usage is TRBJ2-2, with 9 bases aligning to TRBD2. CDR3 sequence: CASSGGSGGNTGELFF. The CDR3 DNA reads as TGTGCCAGCAGCGGTGGTAGCGGGGGGAACACCGGGGAGCTGTTTTTT.